This TCR beta chain was identified in a study of cytomegalovirus exposure and HLA in healthy donors. The PCR used 60 Vbeta and 13 Jbeta primers. Data came from immunoSEQ multiplex PCR; TCRdb stores just in-frame clones and leaves some out. The sample contains 99,000 or so clones, over 60% of which appear only once. Sequencing was done on a sample of PBMCs. This receptor was obtained from a man aged 40-50 years in good health and CMV-seropositive.

The CDR3 loop reads CSVGTGSREQYF. The CDR3 bases are TGCAGCGTTGGGACAGGGTCTAGGGAGCAGTACTTC. V and J are TRBV29-1 and TRBJ2-7; 8 bases line up with TRBD1. Germline V CDR1 and CDR2: SQVTM, ANQGSEA. With V trimmed by 4 bases and J by 7 bases, 6 bases remained unmatched. The CDR3 loop spans 12 amino acids.